This TCR beta chain is drawn from a study of cytomegalovirus exposure and HLA in healthy donors. Looking at the study overall: Among 350 to 500 genotyped donors, roughly 80% fell in the Caucasian-associated ancestry cluster. General study findings and limits: TCR beta V- and J-gene trimming was later associated with a missense DCLRE1C variant. Rarity held for most TCR sequences, but there were some public TCRs that occurred in many donors.

On this clone: The antigen is not known.

The germline V gene has CDR1 KGHSH and CDR2 LQKENI. The CDR3 totals 13 residues. V was trimmed by 2 bases and J by 8 bases, leaving 12 bases between them. The PCR contained 60 Vbeta and 13 Jbeta primers. Profiled with immunoSEQ multiplex PCR; TCRdb holds only in-frame clones, not every one. The sample has 130,000 to 150,000 clones; over 70% are singletons. Sequenced input: PBMCs. The receptor was isolated from a male donor in good health and CMV-seronegative. The V call is TRBV18, the J call TRBJ1-1; the D is unclear. CDR3 coding DNA: TGTGCCAGCTCACCATCCGTGCTAGAGGAAGCTTTCTTT. It encodes CASSPSVLEEAFF. The entire variable domain, with the rest obtained from reference TRBV18 and TRBJ1-1, is as follows: NAGVMQNPRHLVRRRGQEARLRCSPMKGHSHVYWYRQLPEEGLKFMVYLQKENIIDESGMPKERFSAEFPKEGPSILRIQQVVRGDSAAYFCASSPSVLEEAFFGQGTRLTVV.